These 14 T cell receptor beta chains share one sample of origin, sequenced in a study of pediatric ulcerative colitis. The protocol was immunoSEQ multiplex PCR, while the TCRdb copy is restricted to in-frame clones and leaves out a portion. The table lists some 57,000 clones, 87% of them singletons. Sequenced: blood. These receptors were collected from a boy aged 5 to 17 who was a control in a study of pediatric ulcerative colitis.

CDR3 residues: CASSSNGGSYEQYF. As DNA, the CDR3 is TGTGCCAGCTCAAGCAACGGGGGCTCCTACGAGCAGTACTTC. This chain uses TRBV18 with TRBJ2-7, with D possibly TRBD2 on 6 matching bases. Germline loops: CDR1 KGHSH, CDR2 LQKENI. Trimming removed 5 bases from V and 0 bases from J, with 11 bases in between. The CDR3 is 14 amino acids.

The CDR3 protein is CAISLGTTAFTGELFF. The CDR3 nucleotides read TGTGCCATCAGTCTGGGGACTACAGCCTTCACCGGGGAGCTGTTTTTT. The chain uses TRBV10-3 and TRBJ2-2; 7 positions match TRBD2. Germline V CDR1 and CDR2: ENHRY, SYGVKD. The CDR3 consists of 16 residues. Unmatched junction bases numbered 10, after V lost 5 bases and J lost 4 bases.

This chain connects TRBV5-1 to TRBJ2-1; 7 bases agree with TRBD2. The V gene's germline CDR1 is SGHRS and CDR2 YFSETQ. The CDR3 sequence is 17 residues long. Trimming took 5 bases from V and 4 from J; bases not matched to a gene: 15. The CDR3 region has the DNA TGCGCCAGCAGGCCAGCCGGGGGAGCGGGGAAGTACAATGAGCAGTTCTTC. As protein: CASRPAGGAGKYNEQFF.

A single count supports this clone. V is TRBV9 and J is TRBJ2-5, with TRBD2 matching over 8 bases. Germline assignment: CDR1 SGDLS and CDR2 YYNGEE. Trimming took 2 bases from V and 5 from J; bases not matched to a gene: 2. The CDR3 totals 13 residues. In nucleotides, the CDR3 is TGTGCCAGCAGCGTCACGGGAGGGGAGACCCAGTACTTC. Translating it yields CASSVTGGETQYF.

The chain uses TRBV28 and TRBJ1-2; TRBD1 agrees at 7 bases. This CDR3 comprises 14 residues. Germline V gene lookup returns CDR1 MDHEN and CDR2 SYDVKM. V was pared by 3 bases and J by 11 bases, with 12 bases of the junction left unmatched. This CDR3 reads CASSFRQGGSKYTF. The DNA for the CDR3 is TGTGCCAGCAGTTTCCGACAGGGTGGGTCGAAATACACCTTC.

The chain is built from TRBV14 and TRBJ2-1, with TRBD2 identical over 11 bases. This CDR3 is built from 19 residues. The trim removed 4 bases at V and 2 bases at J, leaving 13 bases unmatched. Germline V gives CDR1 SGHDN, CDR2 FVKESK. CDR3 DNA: TGTGCCAGCAGCCCTGCTTCCGGACTAGCGGGTCGTACCTACAATGAGCAGTTCTTC. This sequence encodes CASSPASGLAGRTYNEQFF.

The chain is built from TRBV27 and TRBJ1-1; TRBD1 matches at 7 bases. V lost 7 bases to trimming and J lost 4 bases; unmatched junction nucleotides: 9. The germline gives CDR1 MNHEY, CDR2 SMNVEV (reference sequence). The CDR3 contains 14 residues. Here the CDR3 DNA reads TGTGCCAGCACCCCACAGGGGATTGGCACTGAAGCTTTCTTT. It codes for CASTPQGIGTEAFF.

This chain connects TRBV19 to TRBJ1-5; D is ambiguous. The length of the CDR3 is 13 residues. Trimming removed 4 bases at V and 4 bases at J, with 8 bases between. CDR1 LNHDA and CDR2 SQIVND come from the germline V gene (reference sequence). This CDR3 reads CASSKAANQPQHF. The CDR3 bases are TGTGCCAGTAGTAAGGCCGCTAATCAGCCCCAGCATTTT.

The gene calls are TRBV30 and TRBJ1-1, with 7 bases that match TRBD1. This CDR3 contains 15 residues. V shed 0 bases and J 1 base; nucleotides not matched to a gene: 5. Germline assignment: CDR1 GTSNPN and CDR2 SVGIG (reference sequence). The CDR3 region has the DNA TGTGCCTGGAGTGTATTGGGACAGAGGAACACTGAAGCTTTCTTT. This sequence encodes CAWSVLGQRNTEAFF. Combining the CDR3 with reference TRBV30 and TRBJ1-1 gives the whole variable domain SQTIHQWPATLVQPVGSPLSLECTVEGTSNPNLYWYRQAAGRGLQLLFYSVGIGQISSEVPQNLSASRPQDRQFILSSKKLLLSDSGFYLCAWSVLGQRNTEAFFGQGTRLTVV.

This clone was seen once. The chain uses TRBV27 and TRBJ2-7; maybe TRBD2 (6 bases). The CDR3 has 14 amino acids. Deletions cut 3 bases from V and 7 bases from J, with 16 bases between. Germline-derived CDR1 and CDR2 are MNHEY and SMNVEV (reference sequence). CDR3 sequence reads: CASSFSSASGEQYF. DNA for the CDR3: TGTGCCAGCAGTTTCTCTAGCGCTTCAGGAGAGCAGTACTTC.

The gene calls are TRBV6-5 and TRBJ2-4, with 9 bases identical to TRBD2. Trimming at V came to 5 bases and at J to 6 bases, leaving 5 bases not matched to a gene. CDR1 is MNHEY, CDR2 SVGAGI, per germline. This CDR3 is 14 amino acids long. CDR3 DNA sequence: TGTGCCAGCAGTCCCGGGACTAGCACAAACATTCAGTACTTC. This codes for CASSPGTSTNIQYF.

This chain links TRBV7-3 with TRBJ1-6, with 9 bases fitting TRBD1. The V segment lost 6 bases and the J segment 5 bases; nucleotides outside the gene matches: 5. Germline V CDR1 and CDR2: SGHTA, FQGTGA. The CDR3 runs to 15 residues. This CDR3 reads CASSATGGDNSPLHF. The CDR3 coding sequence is TGTGCCAGCAGTGCTACAGGGGGCGATAATTCACCCCTCCACTTT.

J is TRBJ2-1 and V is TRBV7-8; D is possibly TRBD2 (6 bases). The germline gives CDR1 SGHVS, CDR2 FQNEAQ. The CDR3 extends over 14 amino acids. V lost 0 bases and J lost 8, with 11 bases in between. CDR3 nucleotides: TGTGCCAGCAGCTTAGCGCTCAGCGGGTATGAGCAGTTCTTC. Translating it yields CASSLALSGYEQFF.

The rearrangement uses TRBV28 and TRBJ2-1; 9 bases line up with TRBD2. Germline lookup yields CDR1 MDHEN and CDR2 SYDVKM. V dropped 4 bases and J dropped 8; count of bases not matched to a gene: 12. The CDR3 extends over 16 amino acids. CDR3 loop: CASSSPPGTSLDEQFF. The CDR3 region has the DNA TGTGCCAGCAGTTCCCCACCCGGGACTAGCTTGGATGAGCAGTTCTTC.